This record concerns one TCR beta chain sequence. What it recognizes is unknown. TCRdb used MiXCR to reprocess the reads, holding one entry per CDR3 protein. The sample includes 550,000 to 700,000 distinct CDR3 sequences, about 40% of them seen just once. The entry originates in a study of T cell repertoires in cytomegalovirus infection. About the study: HLA-B-restricted CMV epitopes that are well studied were used alongside recently identified HLA-C-restricted ones. An indication of both CMV infection and matching HLA type came from public TCR beta signatures.

Notes on the study in general: It was HLA-C-restricted CMV-specific TCR beta clonotypes that dominated the response ex vivo. People with CMV and the relevant HLA were identified by cumulative public TCR beta family frequency.

Germline loops: CDR1 MDHEN, CDR2 SYDVKM. Trimming took off 2 bases at V and 0 bases at J, with 8 bases between the two ends. The CDR3 is 15 residues long. The material was cultured PBMCs, obtained from culture after CMV antigen stimulation. This sequence joins TRBV28 and TRBJ1-5; no reliable D call. This clonotype was obtained from a human donor in good health (CMV status not recorded). Some clones in this sample may be carry-over from other donors' samples. CDR3 in amino acids: CASSLPRHSNQPQHF. CDR3 in DNA: TGTGCCAGCAGTTTACCCAGACATAGCAATCAGCCCCAGCATTTT.